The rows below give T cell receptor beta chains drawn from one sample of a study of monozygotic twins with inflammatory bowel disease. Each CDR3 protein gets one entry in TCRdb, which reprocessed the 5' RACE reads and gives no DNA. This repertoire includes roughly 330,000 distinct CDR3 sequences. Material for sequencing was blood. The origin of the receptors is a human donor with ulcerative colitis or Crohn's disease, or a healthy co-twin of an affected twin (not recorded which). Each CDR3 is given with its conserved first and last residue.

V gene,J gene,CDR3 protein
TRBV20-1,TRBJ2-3,CSAPKAGFLPDTQYF
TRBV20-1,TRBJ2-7,CSARGRAGGLSYEQYF
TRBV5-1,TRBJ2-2,CASSTGNTGELFF
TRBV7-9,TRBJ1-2,CASSLDGSNYGYTF
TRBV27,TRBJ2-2,CASSLAGGPANTGELFF
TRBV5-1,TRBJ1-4,CASSPWDRGLNEKLFF
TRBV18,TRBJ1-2,CASSPFTQGARNGYTF
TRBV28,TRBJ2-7,CASKVAGEQYF
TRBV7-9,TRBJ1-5,CASSFGPGDQPQHF
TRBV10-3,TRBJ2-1,CAISESVTNEQFF
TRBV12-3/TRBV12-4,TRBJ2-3,CASSFSRSGNDGDTQYF
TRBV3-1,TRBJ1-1,CASSLDATNTEAFF
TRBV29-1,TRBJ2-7,CSVEVQGYEQYF
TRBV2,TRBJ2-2,CASADPYPSGDIQNTGELFF